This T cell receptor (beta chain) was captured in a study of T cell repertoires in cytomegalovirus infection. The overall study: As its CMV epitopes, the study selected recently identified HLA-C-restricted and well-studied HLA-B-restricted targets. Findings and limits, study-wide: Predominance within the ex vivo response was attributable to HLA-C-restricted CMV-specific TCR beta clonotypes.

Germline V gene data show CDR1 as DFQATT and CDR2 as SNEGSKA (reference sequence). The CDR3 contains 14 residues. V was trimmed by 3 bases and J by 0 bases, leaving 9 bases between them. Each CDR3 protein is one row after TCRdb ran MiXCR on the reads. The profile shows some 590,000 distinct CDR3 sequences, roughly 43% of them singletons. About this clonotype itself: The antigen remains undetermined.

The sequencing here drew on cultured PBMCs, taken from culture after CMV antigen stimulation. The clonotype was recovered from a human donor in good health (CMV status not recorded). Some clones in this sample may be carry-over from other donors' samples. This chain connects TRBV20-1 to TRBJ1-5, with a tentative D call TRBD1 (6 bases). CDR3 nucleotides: TGCAGTGCTAGCCAGGGGTATAGCAATCAGCCCCAGCATTTT. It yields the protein CSASQGYSNQPQHF.